Listed here is a single T cell receptor (beta chain). This entry belongs to a study of T cell changes during pregnancy in multiple sclerosis. Clones were read by immunoSEQ multiplex PCR, and TCRdb kept only the in-frame ones, dropping some. The sample includes around 50,000 clones, about 83% of them seen just once. CDR1 MDHEN and CDR2 SYDVKM come from the germline V gene. With 8 bases removed from V and 0 bases from J, the gap between germline ends came to 5 bases. There are 12 residues in the CDR3. The chain combines TRBV28 with TRBJ1-3, with D hard to call. This clonotype was sampled from a human donor whose cells served as feeder cells for cultures in a pregnancy study. Sequenced sample: peripheral blood from another person, used as feeder cells. CDR3 residues: CASEDSGNTIYF. CDR3 nucleotides: TGTGCCAGCGAGGACTCTGGAAACACCATATATTTT.